Shown below are 7 T cell receptor beta chains from a single sample sequenced in a study of identical twins. TCRdb reprocessed the 5' RACE reads via MiXCR and lists one record per CDR3 protein. The data contain 1.5 million or so distinct CDR3 sequences, less than 40% of them singletons. The sequenced sample consisted of cord blood. The receptors originated from a newborn girl in good health.

The chain joins TRBV27 to TRBJ2-7, with 7 bases identical to TRBD1. CDR3 length: 14 amino acids. Trimming removed 3 bases from V and 5 bases from J; junction bases left unmatched: 7. Germline V gene lookup returns CDR1 MNHEY and CDR2 SMNVEV (reference sequence). The CDR3 spells CASSLSRGQDEQYF. In DNA, the CDR3 is TGTGCCAGCAGTTTGTCTAGGGGGCAGGACGAGCAGTACTTC.

V gene TRBV6-6 combines with J gene TRBJ2-1; the D gene is possibly TRBD2 (6 bases). Looked up from germline, CDR1 is MNHNY and CDR2 is SVGAGI (reference sequence). The CDR3 is 14 amino acids. The V end was cut by 2 bases, the J end by 7 bases, with 12 bases between. Here the CDR3 reads CASSYVRRGNEQFF. As DNA, the CDR3 is TGTGCCAGCAGTTACGTGAGACGGGGGAATGAGCAGTTCTTC.

This chain connects TRBV11-2 to TRBJ2-5; D gene unclear. The CDR3 has 15 residues. In germline, CDR1 is SGHAT, CDR2 FQNNGV. Trimming stripped 0 bases from V and 2 bases from J, with 10 bases between. The CDR3 DNA is TGTGCCAGCAGCTTAGATCCAGGCAGACAAGAGACCCAGTACTTC. Translating it yields CASSLDPGRQETQYF. Looking up the rest from reference TRBV11-2 and TRBJ2-5 gives the full variable domain: EAGVAQSPRYKIIEKRQSVAFWCNPISGHATLYWYQQILGQGPKLLIQFQNNGVVDDSQLPKDRFSAERLKGVDSTLKIQPAKLEDSAVYLCASSLDPGRQETQYFGPGTRLLVL.

This clonotype was seen a handful of times. This chain joins TRBV20-1 and TRBJ2-1; perhaps TRBD2 as D (5 bases). V was shortened by 1 base and J by 6 bases, with 13 bases between the two germline ends. The CDR3 has 14 residues. Looked up from germline, CDR1 is DFQATT and CDR2 is SNEGSKA (reference sequence). The CDR3 loop reads CSARVTADFNEQFF. In DNA form, the CDR3 reads TGCAGTGCTAGAGTCACGGCGGACTTCAATGAGCAGTTCTTC.

In the case of this clonotype: Its ends do not fully match the called genes, so a read error is possible. The chain couples TRBV6-5 to TRBJ1-1, with 11 nucleotides matching TRBD1. This CDR3 comprises 17 residues. Germline values: CDR1 MNHEY, CDR2 SVGAGI. CDR3 sequence: CASGYGGPGQGGTEAFF. In nucleotides, the CDR3 is TGTGCCAGCGGTTACGGTGGACCGGGACAGGGGGGAACTGAAGCTTTCTTT.

The sample holds a few counts of this clonotype. This chain links TRBV10-3 with TRBJ2-3; weak D call: TRBD2 (6 bases). CDR3 length: 13 amino acids. CDR1 and CDR2 from the germline V gene are ENHRY and SYGVKD. The V and J ends lost 6 bases and 2 bases respectively, with 9 bases between them. CDR3 sequence (DNA): TGTGCCATCAGGGTAGCGGTCACAGATACGCAGTATTTT. As protein: CAIRVAVTDTQYF.

The rearrangement links TRBV20-1 to TRBJ2-7; the match to TRBD2 covers 12 bases. Trimming removed 6 bases from V and 7 bases from J; junction bases left unmatched: 13. This CDR3 is 15 amino acids long. In germline, CDR1 is DFQATT, CDR2 SNEGSKA (reference sequence). The CDR3 region has the DNA TGCAGTGCCACAGGACTAGCGGGATCTTACAATGAGCAGTACTTC. Residues: CSATGLAGSYNEQYF.